Listed below are T cell receptor beta chains from one sample, sequenced in a study of molecular identifiers for immune sequencing clone quantification. TCRdb analysed the PCR reads with MiXCR anew, one entry per CDR3 protein. The sample shows about half a million distinct CDR3 sequences, over 20% of them seen only once. The sample taken for sequencing was naive CD8+ T cells from blood, with Jurkat cell RNA spiked in. The receptors were gathered from a human donor in good health. Some libraries in this study had Jurkat cell RNA spiked in. The CDR3 runs from the conserved cysteine through the conserved F or W. Fields, in order: CDR3 protein, CDR3 DNA, J gene, D gene, V gene, clone size. A D gene is named only where the DNA matches it firmly. Clone size is stated in some rows and not others, as once, few, many or a class when expanded.

CASSPGEGYDYGYTF TGTGCCAGCAGCCCAGGCGAGGGTTACGACTATGGCTACACCTTC TRBJ1-2 NA TRBV9 few
CASSQDVVEGGVDTQYF TGTGCCAGCAGCCAAGACGTGGTGGAGGGCGGAGTAGATACGCAGTATTTT TRBJ2-3 NA TRBV3-1 many
CASSYGAGKNSYNSPLHF TGTGCCAGCAGTTACGGGGCAGGGAAAAACTCCTATAATTCACCCCTCCACTTT TRBJ1-6 NA TRBV6-5 NA
CATRTGSNEQFF TGTGCCACCCGGACAGGGAGTAATGAGCAGTTCTTC TRBJ2-1 TRBD1 TRBV6-1 NA
CASSLMGQGAEAFF TGTGCCAGCAGCCTCATGGGACAGGGGGCTGAAGCTTTCTTT TRBJ1-1 TRBD1 TRBV7-9 NA
CASCSSTDTQYF TGTGCCAGCTGCTCTAGCACAGATACGCAGTATTTT TRBJ2-3 NA TRBV7-6 once
CASSPSRGHLGSF TGTGCCAGCAGCCCCAGTAGGGGGCACCTCGGGAGTTTC TRBJ2-7 NA TRBV11-2 few
CSASKGRGYEQYF TGCAGTGCTAGTAAAGGGCGAGGCTACGAGCAGTACTTC TRBJ2-7 NA TRBV20-1 many
CASSQVTEADTQYF TGTGCCAGCAGCCAAGTGACGGAGGCAGATACGCAGTATTTT TRBJ2-3 NA TRBV14 many
CASSLVATSGGARNEQFF TGTGCCAGCAGCTTAGTCGCCACTAGCGGGGGGGCCAGGAATGAGCAGTTCTTC TRBJ2-1 TRBD2 TRBV7-2 few
CASSQGFGGYEQYF TGTGCCAGCAGCCAAGGTTTCGGGGGCTACGAGCAGTACTTC TRBJ2-7 NA TRBV14 many
CASSKVGSAVFTEELFF TGTGCCAGCAGCAAAGTCGGCAGCGCAGTCTTCACCGAGGAGCTGTTTTTT TRBJ2-2 NA TRBV21-1 NA
CASSNEGYTYNEQFF TGTGCCAGTAGTAACGAGGGATATACCTACAATGAGCAGTTCTTC TRBJ2-1 NA TRBV19 NA
CSVTRTSGRAGELFF TGCAGCGTCACCAGGACTAGCGGGAGGGCCGGGGAGCTGTTTTTT TRBJ2-2 TRBD2 TRBV29-1 many
CASSIEDGAYTGELFF TGTGCCAGTAGTATAGAGGACGGAGCCTACACCGGGGAGCTGTTTTTT TRBJ2-2 NA TRBV19 once
CSVVQGLAFF TGCAGCGTTGTTCAGGGGTTGGCTTTCTTT TRBJ1-1 NA TRBV29-1 many
CSVEAVPRDRGPYGYTF TGCAGCGTTGAAGCAGTCCCCCGGGACAGGGGGCCCTATGGCTACACCTTC TRBJ1-2 TRBD1 TRBV29-1 many
CSAGDSGSSYEQYF TGCAGTGCTGGAGATAGCGGAAGCTCCTACGAGCAGTACTTC TRBJ2-7 NA TRBV20-1 NA
CSASQGRGTGELFF TGCAGTGCTAGTCAGGGGAGGGGCACCGGGGAGCTGTTTTTT TRBJ2-2 NA TRBV20-1 many
CASSSGPLPTEAFF TGTGCCAGTAGTAGCGGGCCCCTACCCACTGAAGCTTTCTTT TRBJ1-1 NA TRBV19 many
CASSLDAGGFRETQYF TGTGCCAGCAGCTTAGACGCGGGAGGCTTCCGGGAGACCCAGTACTTC TRBJ2-5 TRBD2 TRBV7-9 few
CAWILTGVMTDTQYF TGTGCCTGGATCCTGACCGGGGTCATGACAGATACGCAGTATTTT TRBJ2-3 NA TRBV30 few